This section outlines one T cell receptor beta chain sequence together with its context. TCRdb re-derived calls from the RACE reads in MiXCR, one entry per CDR3 protein. This table has 150,000 to 200,000 distinct CDR3 sequences, nearly 30% appearing once. The data derive from a study of human T cells and chemical hapten exposure. Study overall: Affected patients, primarily female, had alopecia areata, totalis or universalis.

As for time point: pre-sensitization, week 0. This sample's treatment: therapeutic diphenylcyclopropenone sensitization with weekly scalp DPC. Samples of blood were obtained prior to the application of each patch test. The starting material, unfractionated whole blood, was used for total RNA extraction. The CDR3 totals 13 residues. CDR1 is SGHTA, CDR2 FQGNSA, per germline. Trimming removed 1 base from V and 5 bases from J, with 8 bases in between. This TCR came from a young woman with alopecia areata. Some clones in this sample may be carry-over from other donors' samples. V is TRBV7-2 and J is TRBJ1-2, with no clear D. The sequences come from whole blood, collected in connection with sensitization to the hapten diphenylcyclopropenone (DPC). CDR3 protein: CASSLGRAYGYTF. CDR3 nucleotides: TGTGCCAGCAGCTTAGGACGGGCATATGGCTACACCTTC.